These 10 T cell receptor beta chains were sequenced from one sample in a study of blood T cells in healthy people across ages. Then a second PCR, running roughly 7 to 12 cycles, was carried out with a sample-barcoded 5' primer and a J-beta primer mix. TCRdb reprocessed the 5' RACE reads with MiXCR, giving one entry per CDR3 protein. The sample holds around 780,000 distinct CDR3 sequences, under 30% seen once. This sample also appeared in a second study, on T cells of mothers and their children.

Sequenced sample: blood. Receptors were obtained from a boy aged 5 to 17 in good health.

This clonotype has more than one count but fewer than ten. V and J are TRBV4-2 and TRBJ1-1; a weak D match, TRBD1 (5 bases). With 0 bases removed from V and 0 bases from J, the gap between germline ends came to 8 bases. This CDR3 contains 15 residues. Germline-derived CDR1 and CDR2 are LGHNA and YNFKEQ. DNA for the CDR3: TGTGCCAGCAGCCAAGAATGGGGGGTGAACACTGAAGCTTTCTTT. Translating it yields CASSQEWGVNTEAFF.

This clonotype was counted many times. The genes are TRBV10-3 and TRBJ2-2, with 8 positions matching TRBD2. The germline V gene encodes CDR1 ENHRY and CDR2 SYGVKD. This CDR3 is built from 17 residues. J was trimmed by 0 bases and V by 3 bases; bases with no gene match: 6. CDR3 residues: CAISEKVAGSNTGELFF. The CDR3 coding sequence is TGTGCCATCAGTGAAAAAGTAGCGGGGTCGAACACCGGGGAGCTGTTTTTT.

This rearrangement joins TRBV12-3 or TRBV12-4 to TRBJ2-1; D is uncertain. The ends were cut back, 6 bases at V and 10 bases at J, with 13 bases in the middle. CDR3 length: 12 amino acids. CDR3 bases: TGTGCCAGCAGGTCAGTCCCCCTGGAGCAGTTCTTC. It yields the protein CASRSVPLEQFF.

The sample holds many counts of this clonotype. The chain has TRBV4-2 and TRBJ2-5, with a tentative D call TRBD2 (5 bases). This CDR3 has 16 amino acids. Germline lookup yields CDR1 LGHNA and CDR2 YNFKEQ. V lost 4 bases to trimming and J lost 1 base, with 16 bases between them. CDR3 sequence: CASSPGSGLGQETQYF. In DNA, the CDR3 is TGTGCCAGCAGCCCGGGATCTGGACTGGGCCAAGAGACCCAGTACTTC.

This chain links TRBV12-5 with TRBJ1-1, with D unresolved. There are 12 residues in the CDR3. The germline V gene encodes CDR1 LGHNT and CDR2 FRNRAP. V lost 5 bases and J lost 3, with 7 bases in between. The CDR3 nucleotides are TGTGCTAGTGGTCCGCCGGACACTGAAGCTTTCTTT. Translation gives CASGPPDTEAFF.

The genes are TRBV11-2 and TRBJ1-4; D gene ambiguous. Germline lookup yields CDR1 SGHAT and CDR2 FQNNGV. The CDR3 length is 15 residues. V was clipped by 8 bases and J by 7 bases, with 20 bases between them. The CDR3: CASAALRARREKLFF. For the CDR3, the DNA is TGTGCCAGCGCGGCCCTGAGGGCACGTCGTGAAAAACTGTTTTTT.

The rearrangement uses TRBV7-6 and TRBJ2-6; 7 nucleotides match TRBD1. Germline CDR1 SGHVS, CDR2 FNYEAQ. The V gene end was trimmed by 5 bases and the J gene end by 1 base; junction bases not matched to a gene: 20. CDR3 length: 21 residues. The CDR3 DNA reads as TGTGCCAGCAGCCCACGGTGGATTAGGGGGCGCGGTGGGTCTGGGGCCAACGTCCTGACTTTC. Protein sequence: CASSPRWIRGRGGSGANVLTF.

The genes are TRBV21-1 and TRBJ2-7. TRBV21-1 corresponds to a pseudogene. This CDR3 region has 18 residues. The CDR3 loop reads CASSNPSNPSTYSYEQYF. CDR3 in DNA: TGTGCCAGCAGCAACCCCAGCAACCCTTCGACTTATTCCTACGAGCAGTACTTC.

The chain uses TRBV12-3 or TRBV12-4 and TRBJ1-6; no firm D call. V was clipped by 5 bases and J by 7 bases, with 6 bases between them. The CDR3 is 12 residues long. CDR3 bases: TGTGCCAGCAGTGATGGCAATTCACCCCTCCACTTT. It yields the protein CASSDGNSPLHF.

The chain links TRBV5-1 to TRBJ2-5, with 9 bases lining up with TRBD2. With the DNA end fitting TRBJ2-7 better, the J assignment may be wrong. This CDR3 contains 15 residues. CDR1 SGHRS and CDR2 YFSETQ come from the germline V gene. The CDR3 nucleotides read TGCGCCAGCAGCACACCCGGGACTAGCCCTCTCGAGCAGTACTTC. This translates into CASSTPGTSPLEQYF.